This T cell receptor (beta chain) was profiled in a study of OX40 agonist ivuxolimab in advanced cancers. Study information: At 0.01 to 10 mg/kg, ivuxolimab was administered intravenously to patients every 2 weeks.

Germline V gene lookup returns CDR1 SQVTM and CDR2 ANQGSEA. CDR3 length equals 18 residues. V gave up 6 bases and J gave up 5 bases; unmatched junction bases: 15. Generated by immunoSEQ multiplex PCR, the TCRdb table keeps only in-frame clones and is missing some. The sample has tens of thousands of clones, less than 90% seen once; the top ten hold roughly 0.71%. The TCR comes from an adult with an advanced solid tumor such as melanoma, head and neck, liver or kidney cancer. The sample was CD4+ or CD8+ T cells sorted from blood, taken in a trial of the OX40 agonist ivuxolimab. The rearrangement joins TRBV29-1 to TRBJ2-1, with 14 bases fitting TRBD2. The CDR3: CSVLGLAGGSRDHNEQFF. The CDR3 DNA reads TGCAGCGTCCTCGGACTAGCGGGGGGCTCCCGGGATCACAATGAGCAGTTCTTC.